The 24 T cell receptor beta chains listed next were all sequenced from one sample in a study of blood T cell repertoires in COVID-19. The assay was immunoSEQ multiplex PCR, and TCRdb's table has in-frame clones only and misses some. The sample lists some 96,000 clones, around 81% seen once, with 13% in the top ten. The sequencing input was peripheral blood. The receptors derive from a middle-aged man with active or convalescent COVID-19.

The chain is built from TRBV4-2 and TRBJ1-6; 7 bases agree with TRBD1. With V trimmed by 4 bases and J by 5 bases, 5 bases remained unmatched. The CDR3 extends over 15 amino acids. Per the germline V gene, CDR1 is LGHNA and CDR2 is YNFKEQ. CDR3 sequence reads: CASSLSGTDNSPLHF. The CDR3 DNA reads TGTGCCAGCAGCCTCTCCGGGACAGATAATTCACCCCTCCACTTT.

The rearrangement links TRBV20-1 to TRBJ2-5; D gene unclear. Germline CDR1 reads DFQATT; CDR2 reads SNEGSKA (reference sequence). CDR3 size: 11 residues. V gave up 0 bases and J gave up 5 bases, with 4 bases separating them. CDR3 nucleotides: TGCAGTGCTAGAGATCAGGAGACCCAGTACTTC. It encodes CSARDQETQYF.

V and J are TRBV6-6 and TRBJ1-4; no firm D call. V lost 5 bases, J lost 2 bases, and 18 bases lay in between. This CDR3 is built from 17 residues. The germline CDR1 and CDR2 sequences are MNHNY and SVGAGI (reference sequence). The CDR3 loop is CASSPGLPGGTNEKLFF. The DNA of the CDR3 is TGTGCCAGCAGTCCCGGGTTACCGGGAGGGACTAATGAAAAACTGTTTTTT.

The genes are TRBV27 and TRBJ1-3; D is unclear. Germline CDR1 MNHEY, CDR2 SMNVEV (reference sequence). V was clipped by 2 bases and J by 0 bases, with 8 bases between them. The CDR3 runs to 15 residues. The CDR3 region is CASSLEPGSGNTIYF. In nucleotides, the CDR3 is TGTGCCAGCAGTTTAGAGCCAGGCTCTGGAAACACCATATATTTT.

The chain couples TRBV6-1 to TRBJ2-4; D is unresolved. The CDR3 is made up of 11 amino acids. Deletions cut 3 bases from V and 6 bases from J, with 3 bases between. Germline CDR1 and CDR2: MNHNS and SASEGT. CDR3 coding DNA: TGTGCCAGCAGTGACAGAAACATTCAGTACTTC. Protein: CASSDRNIQYF.

CDR3 sequence reads: CASSLGQGRSGANVLTF. As DNA, the CDR3 is TGTGCCAGCAGTTTGGGACAGGGGAGGTCTGGGGCCAACGTCCTGACTTTC. V and J are TRBV27 and TRBJ2-6; 10 nucleotides agree with TRBD1. V lost 3 bases and J lost 1; bases outside the gene matches: 3. Germline V lookup: CDR1 MNHEY, CDR2 SMNVEV (reference sequence). The CDR3 has 17 amino acids.

V and J are TRBV10-2 and TRBJ1-1, with D perhaps TRBD1 (5 bases). Per germline, CDR1 WSHSY and CDR2 SAAADI. V dropped 7 bases and J dropped 1 base, with 10 bases sitting between them. This CDR3 region has 13 residues. The CDR3 region has the DNA TGCGCCAGCACGGAGACAGAGAACACTGAAGCTTTCTTT. Residues: CASTETENTEAFF.

In this sample, this clone turned up a few times. The chain employs TRBV6-5 and TRBJ1-2; D unclear. The CDR3 loop spans 12 amino acids. Germline V gene sequence: CDR1 MNHEY, CDR2 SVGAGI. V dropped 6 bases and J dropped 8 bases, with 13 bases sitting between them. CDR3 bases: TGTGCCAGCAGCCCCGGGGAATGGGGCTACACCTTC. Translating it yields CASSPGEWGYTF.

This chain joins TRBV7-3 and TRBJ1-3; D is perhaps TRBD1 (5 bases). The V and J ends lost 2 bases and 4 bases respectively, with 9 bases between them. This CDR3 region has 14 residues. CDR1 is SGHTA, CDR2 FQGTGA, per germline. The CDR3 sequence is CASSLLGPGNTIYF. In nucleotides, the CDR3 is TGTGCCAGCAGCTTACTGGGGCCCGGAAACACCATATATTTT.

The V gene is TRBV3-1 (or the pseudogene TRBV3-2), the J gene TRBJ1-1, with 9 bases lining up with TRBD1. The CDR3 is 12 amino acids. The junction had 7 bases not matched to a gene; V was cut back by 4 bases and J by 13 bases. Germline-derived CDR1 and CDR2 are LGHDT and YNNKEL (reference sequence). In DNA form, the CDR3 reads TGTGCCAGCAGCCTTGGACAGGGGCGAGATTTCTTT. This translates into CASSLGQGRDFF.

This chain uses TRBV9 with TRBJ1-2; D may be TRBD1 (5 bases). This CDR3 spans 13 amino acids. Germline CDR1 SGDLS, CDR2 YYNGEE. Trimming removed 3 bases from V and 6 bases from J, with 12 bases in between. The CDR3 DNA sequence: TGTGCCAGCAGCGACCCGGGACTTGATGGCTACACCTTC. Protein: CASSDPGLDGYTF.

The chain uses TRBV7-2 and TRBJ2-1; D not certain. The CDR3 is 14 residues long. Germline CDR1 is SGHTA and CDR2 is FQGNSA. V lost 2 bases and J 6 bases, leaving 11 bases between the germline ends. CDR3 amino acids: CASSLSRTANEQFF. For the CDR3, the DNA is TGTGCCAGCAGCTTATCCAGAACAGCCAATGAGCAGTTCTTC.

Written as DNA, the CDR3 is TGTGCCAGCAGCCCCAGCAAGGCAGGGGGCTATCAGCCCCAGCATTTT. This gives the protein CASSPSKAGGYQPQHF. The chain links TRBV7-8 to TRBJ1-5; TRBD1 aligns across 8 bases. The V gene's germline CDR1 is SGHVS and CDR2 FQNEAQ. Trimming at V came to 5 bases and at J to 5 bases, leaving 11 bases not matched to a gene. The CDR3 covers 16 residues.

As DNA, the CDR3 is TGTGCCAGCAGCTTAGTTTTGGCGAACACTGAAGCTTTCTTT. Translating gives CASSLVLANTEAFF. The chain links TRBV7-2 to TRBJ1-1; D remains unclear. Trimming removed 1 base at V and 1 base at J, with 7 bases between. There are 14 residues in the CDR3. Germline loops: CDR1 SGHTA, CDR2 FQGNSA.

This clone has a single count. This chain links TRBV27 with TRBJ2-3; 7 nucleotides agree with TRBD2. V lost 4 bases to trimming and J lost 5 bases; unmatched junction nucleotides: 12. The CDR3 is 16 residues long. Germline V gene sequence: CDR1 MNHEY, CDR2 SMNVEV (reference sequence). The CDR3 protein is CASSSAWGGRRDTQYF. The CDR3 DNA follows: TGTGCCAGCAGTTCCGCGTGGGGCGGGAGAAGAGATACGCAGTATTTT.

The chain uses TRBV2 and TRBJ2-2, with TRBD2 as a possible D gene (6 bases). Germline CDR1 reads SNHLY; CDR2 reads FYNNEI. V was clipped by 8 bases and J by 5 bases, with 12 bases between them. The CDR3 covers 13 residues. The CDR3 reads CASGGSGTGELFF. As DNA, the CDR3 is TGTGCCAGCGGGGGGAGTGGTACCGGGGAGCTGTTTTTT.

The rearrangement joins TRBV7-8 to TRBJ2-1, with TRBD2 matching over 8 bases. This CDR3 is 15 amino acids long. Germline CDR1 reads SGHVS; CDR2 reads FQNEAQ. V shed 5 bases, J shed 0 bases, and the junction held 3 bases outside the gene matches. The CDR3 DNA reads as TGTGCCAGCAGCGCCAGCGGGGGCTCCTACAATGAGCAGTTCTTC. Protein: CASSASGGSYNEQFF. The full variable domain, with the rest looked up from reference TRBV7-8 and TRBJ2-1, is GAGVSQSPRYKVAKRGQDVALRCDPISGHVSLFWYQQALGQGPEFLTYFQNEAQLDKSGLPSDRFFAERPEGSVSTLKIQRTQQEDSAVYLCASSASGGSYNEQFFGPGTRLTVL.

This chain uses TRBV19 with TRBJ2-1; a weak D match, TRBD1 (6 bases). The ends were cut back, 5 bases at V and 0 bases at J, with 11 bases in the middle. The length of the CDR3 is 15 residues. Germline loops: CDR1 LNHDA, CDR2 SQIVND (reference sequence). The chain's CDR3 is CASSLGTTSYNEQFF. The CDR3 region has the DNA TGTGCCAGTAGTCTTGGGACAACCTCCTACAATGAGCAGTTCTTC.

The chain combines TRBV7-2 with TRBJ1-6, with D possibly matching TRBD1 (6 bases). Germline V lookup: CDR1 SGHTA, CDR2 FQGNSA. Trimming cost V 6 bases and J 7 bases, with 7 bases left between them. The CDR3 spans 12 residues. DNA of the CDR3: TGTGCCAGCAGTACAGGGAATTCACCCCTCCACTTT. Encoded protein: CASSTGNSPLHF.

The V call is TRBV19, the J call TRBJ2-1, with TRBD1 matching over 7 bases. Per the germline V gene, CDR1 is LNHDA and CDR2 is SQIVND (reference sequence). The CDR3 consists of 15 residues. Losses at the gene ends were 2 bases for V and 3 bases for J; bases not matched to a gene: 4. Written as DNA, the CDR3 is TGTGCCAGTAGTATACCGGGACAGAGCTACAATGAGCAGTTCTTC. Protein sequence: CASSIPGQSYNEQFF. The whole variable domain, filled in from reference TRBV19 and TRBJ2-1, reads DGGITQSPKYLFRKEGQNVTLSCEQNLNHDAMYWYRQDPGQGLRLIYYSQIVNDFQKGDIAEGYSVSREKKESFPLTVTSAQKNPTAFYLCASSIPGQSYNEQFFGPGTRLTVL.

V is TRBV7-9 and J is TRBJ1-3; D is perhaps TRBD1 (5 bases). CDR1 is SEHNR, CDR2 FQNEAQ, per germline (reference sequence). The CDR3 sequence is 16 residues long. V gave up 4 bases and J gave up 4 bases, with 17 bases separating them. CDR3 nucleotide sequence: TGTGCCAGCAGCTCCCCAGGAAGGACAAGAGGAAACACCATATATTTT. It is translated as CASSSPGRTRGNTIYF.

This chain links TRBV19 with TRBJ2-1, with a tentative D call TRBD2 (5 bases). CDR3 length equals 13 residues. The V and J ends lost 6 bases and 8 bases respectively, with 14 bases between them. Germline CDR1 and CDR2: LNHDA and SQIVND (reference sequence). The chain's CDR3 is CASSNLALDEQFF. The CDR3 coding sequence is TGTGCCAGTAGCAATCTAGCCCTCGATGAGCAGTTCTTC.

The chain combines TRBV6-5 with TRBJ1-6; D gene ambiguous. Germline V gives CDR1 MNHEY, CDR2 SVGAGI. The CDR3 is 13 amino acids. The V end lost 10 bases, the J end lost 0 bases, and 7 bases lay between the germline ends. CDR3 sequence (DNA): TGTGCCACCACAAGCTCCTATAATTCACCCCTCCACTTT. It codes for CATTSSYNSPLHF.

CDR3 amino acids: CASSVGDSAYTDTQYF. The CDR3 coding sequence is TGTGCCAGCAGCGTAGGAGACAGTGCTTACACAGATACGCAGTATTTT. The J gene is TRBJ2-3, the V gene TRBV9, with D perhaps TRBD1 (5 bases). V was trimmed by 0 bases and J by 2 bases, leaving 13 bases between them. The CDR3 has 16 residues. Germline V gene lookup returns CDR1 SGDLS and CDR2 YYNGEE.